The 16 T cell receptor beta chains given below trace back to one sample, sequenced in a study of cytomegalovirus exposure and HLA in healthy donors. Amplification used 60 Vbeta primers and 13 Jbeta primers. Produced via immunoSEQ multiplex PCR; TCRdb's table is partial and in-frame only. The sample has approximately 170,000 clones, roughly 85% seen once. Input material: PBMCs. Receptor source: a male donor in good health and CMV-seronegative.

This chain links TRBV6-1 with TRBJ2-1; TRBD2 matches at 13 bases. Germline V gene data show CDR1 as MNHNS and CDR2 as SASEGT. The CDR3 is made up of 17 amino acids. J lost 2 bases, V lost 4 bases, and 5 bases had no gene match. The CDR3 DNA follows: TGTGCCAGCAGTGCGGGGACTAGCGGGGCCGCCTACAATGAGCAGTTCTTC. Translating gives CASSAGTSGAAYNEQFF.

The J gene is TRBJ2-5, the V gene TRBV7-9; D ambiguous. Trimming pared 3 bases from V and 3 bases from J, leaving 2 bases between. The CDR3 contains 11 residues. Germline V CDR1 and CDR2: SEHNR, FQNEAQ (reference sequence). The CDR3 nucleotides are TGTGCCAGCAGCTTTAAAGAGACCCAGTACTTC. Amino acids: CASSFKETQYF.

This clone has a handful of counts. CDR3: CASSLAEEPLHF. CDR3 nucleotide sequence: TGTGCCAGCAGCCTCGCCGAGGAGCCCCTCCACTTT. V is TRBV5-6 and J is TRBJ1-6; no firm D call. Germline CDR1 and CDR2: SGHDT and YYEEEE. V was pared by 4 bases and J by 13 bases, with 12 bases between. This CDR3 region has 12 residues.

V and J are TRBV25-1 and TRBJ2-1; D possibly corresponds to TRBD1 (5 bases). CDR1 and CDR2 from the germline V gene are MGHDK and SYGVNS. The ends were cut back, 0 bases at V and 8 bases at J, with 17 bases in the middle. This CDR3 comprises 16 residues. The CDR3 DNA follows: TGTGCCAGCAGTGAATATAGCCCCATTAGGGGTCATGAGCAGTTCTTC. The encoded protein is CASSEYSPIRGHEQFF.

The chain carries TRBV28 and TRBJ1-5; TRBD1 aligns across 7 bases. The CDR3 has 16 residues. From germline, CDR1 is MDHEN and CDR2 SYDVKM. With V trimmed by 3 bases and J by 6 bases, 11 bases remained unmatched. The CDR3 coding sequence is TGTGCCAGCAGTTTTCGGGACAGCTTGGCGGTTCAGCCCCAGCATTTT. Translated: CASSFRDSLAVQPQHF.

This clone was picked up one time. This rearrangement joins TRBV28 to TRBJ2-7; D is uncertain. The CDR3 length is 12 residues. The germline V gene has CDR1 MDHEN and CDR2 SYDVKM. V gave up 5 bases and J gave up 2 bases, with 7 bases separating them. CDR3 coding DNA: TGTGCCAGCAGTGCCCGAGCCTACGAGCAGTACTTC. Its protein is CASSARAYEQYF.

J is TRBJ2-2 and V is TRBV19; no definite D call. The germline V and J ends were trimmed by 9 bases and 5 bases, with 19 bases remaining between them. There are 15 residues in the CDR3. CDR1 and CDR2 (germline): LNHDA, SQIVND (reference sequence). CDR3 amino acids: CASRDRSLLTGELFF. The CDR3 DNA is TGTGCCAGCCGCGATCGGTCGCTGCTAACCGGGGAGCTGTTTTTT. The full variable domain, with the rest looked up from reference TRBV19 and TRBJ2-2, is DGGITQSPKYLFRKEGQNVTLSCEQNLNHDAMYWYRQDPGQGLRLIYYSQIVNDFQKGDIAEGYSVSREKKESFPLTVTSAQKNPTAFYLCASRDRSLLTGELFFGEGSRLTVL.

In DNA form, the CDR3 reads TGTGCCAGCAGTTACTCCACAGGCCTGAACACTGAAGCTTTCTTT. It yields the protein CASSYSTGLNTEAFF. This chain connects TRBV6-5 to TRBJ1-1, with a weak D call TRBD1 (5 bases). This CDR3 region has 15 residues. CDR1 and CDR2 from the germline V gene are MNHEY and SVGAGI. Trimming left V 0 bases short and J 0 bases short, with 8 bases between.

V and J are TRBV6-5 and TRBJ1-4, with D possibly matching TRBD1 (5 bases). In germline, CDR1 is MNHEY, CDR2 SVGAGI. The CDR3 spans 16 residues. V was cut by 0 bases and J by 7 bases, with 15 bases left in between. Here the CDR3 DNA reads TGTGCCAGCAGTTACTCCATGACGGGGGTGGTTGAAAAACTGTTTTTT. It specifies CASSYSMTGVVEKLFF.

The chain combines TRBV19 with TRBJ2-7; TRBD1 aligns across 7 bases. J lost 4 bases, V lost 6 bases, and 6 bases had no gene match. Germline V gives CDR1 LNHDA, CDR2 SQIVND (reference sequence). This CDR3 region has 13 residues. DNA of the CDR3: TGTGCCAGTAGCCGGGACAGTAATTACGAGCAGTACTTC. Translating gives CASSRDSNYEQYF.

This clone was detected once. The CDR3: CASSPPTGGASGNTIYF. CDR3 sequence (DNA): TGTGCCAGCTCACCACCGACAGGGGGAGCCTCTGGAAACACCATATATTTT. This chain connects TRBV18 to TRBJ1-3; 9 nucleotides line up with TRBD1. Germline values: CDR1 KGHSH, CDR2 LQKENI. CDR3 length equals 17 residues. The V segment lost 0 bases and the J segment 0 bases; nucleotides outside the gene matches: 3.

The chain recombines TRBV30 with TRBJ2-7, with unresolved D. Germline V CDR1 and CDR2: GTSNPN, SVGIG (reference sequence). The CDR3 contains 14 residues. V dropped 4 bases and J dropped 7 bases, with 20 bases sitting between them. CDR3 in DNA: TGTGCCTGGAATGATATAGCTATCGTCCAAGAGCAGTACTTC. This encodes CAWNDIAIVQEQYF.

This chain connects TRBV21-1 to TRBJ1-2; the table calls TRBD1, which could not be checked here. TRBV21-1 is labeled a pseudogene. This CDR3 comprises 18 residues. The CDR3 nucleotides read TGTGCCAGCAGCAAAAAGGGAAACCAAACAGGTGTTGTATCGGGCTACACCTTC. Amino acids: CASSKKGNQTGVVSGYTF.

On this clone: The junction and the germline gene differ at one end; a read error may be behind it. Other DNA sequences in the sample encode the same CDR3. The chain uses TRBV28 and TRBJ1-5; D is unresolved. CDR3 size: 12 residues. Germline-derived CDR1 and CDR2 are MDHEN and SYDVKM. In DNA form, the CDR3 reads TGTGCCAGCAGTTTAACGGGTCAGCCCCAGCACTTT. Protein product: CASSLTGQPQHF.

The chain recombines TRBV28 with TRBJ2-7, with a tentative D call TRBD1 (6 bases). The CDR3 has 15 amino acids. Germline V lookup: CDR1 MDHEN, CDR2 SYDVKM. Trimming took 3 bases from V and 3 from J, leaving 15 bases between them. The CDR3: CASSFFGTPGYEQYF. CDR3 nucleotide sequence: TGTGCCAGCAGTTTTTTCGGGACACCCGGCTACGAGCAGTACTTC. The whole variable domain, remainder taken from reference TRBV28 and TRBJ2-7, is DVKVTQSSRYLVKRTGEKVFLECVQDMDHENMFWYRQDPGLGLRLIYFSYDVKMKEKGDIPEGYSVSREKKERFSLILESASTNQTSMYLCASSFFGTPGYEQYFGPGTRLTVT.

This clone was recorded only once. CDR3 residues: CASSGGGFVVTGELFF. CDR3 coding DNA: TGTGCCAGCAGCGGGGGGGGGTTCGTCGTTACCGGGGAGCTGTTTTTT. The J gene is TRBJ2-2, the V gene TRBV9, with 7 bases lining up with TRBD2. This CDR3 is 16 amino acids long. Germline CDR1 is SGDLS and CDR2 is YYNGEE. V was clipped by 3 bases and J by 5 bases; unmatched bases: 10. The full variable domain, completed using reference TRBV9 and TRBJ2-2, is DSGVTQTPKHLITATGQRVTLRCSPRSGDLSVYWYQQSLDQGLQFLIQYYNGEERAKGNILERFSAQQFPDLHSELNLSSLELGDSALYFCASSGGGFVVTGELFFGEGSRLTVL.